The T cell receptor (beta chain) under discussion was sequenced for a study of blood T cells in healthy people across ages. Primed by a sample-barcoded 5' primer and a J-beta primer mix, a second PCR proceeded for about 6 to 12 cycles. Each CDR3 protein is one row after TCRdb ran MiXCR on the 5' RACE reads. The sample includes about 970,000 distinct CDR3 sequences, roughly 50% seen only once; the top ten take about 21%. Germline V gene data show CDR1 as SNHLY and CDR2 as FYNNEI. The CDR3 has 15 amino acids. After removal of 8 bases from V and 2 bases from J, the junction contained 6 bases not matched to a gene. This clonotype turned up a few times.

V usage is TRBV2 and J usage is TRBJ2-3; TRBD1 matches 11 bases. This TCR came from a woman aged 55-70 years in good health. Material: blood. CDR3: CASGRTGGPTDTQYF. The CDR3 bases are TGTGCCAGCGGTCGGACAGGGGGCCCCACAGATACGCAGTATTTT.